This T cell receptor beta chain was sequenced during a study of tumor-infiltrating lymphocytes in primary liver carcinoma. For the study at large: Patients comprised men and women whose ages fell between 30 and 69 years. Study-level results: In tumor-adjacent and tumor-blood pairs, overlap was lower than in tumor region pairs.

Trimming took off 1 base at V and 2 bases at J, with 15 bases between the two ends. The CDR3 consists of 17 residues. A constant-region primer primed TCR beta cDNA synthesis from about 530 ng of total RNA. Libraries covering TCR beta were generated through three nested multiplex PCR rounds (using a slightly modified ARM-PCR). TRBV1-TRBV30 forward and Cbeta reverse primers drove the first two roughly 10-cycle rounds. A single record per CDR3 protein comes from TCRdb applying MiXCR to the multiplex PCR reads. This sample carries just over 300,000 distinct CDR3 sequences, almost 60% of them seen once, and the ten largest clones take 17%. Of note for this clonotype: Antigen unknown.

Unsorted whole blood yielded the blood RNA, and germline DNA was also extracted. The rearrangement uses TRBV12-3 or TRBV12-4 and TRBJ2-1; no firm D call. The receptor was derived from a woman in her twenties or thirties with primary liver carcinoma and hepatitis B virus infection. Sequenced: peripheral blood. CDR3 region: CASSLVPYRRAYNEQFF. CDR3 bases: TGTGCCAGCAGTTTAGTCCCATATCGACGGGCCTACAATGAGCAGTTCTTC.